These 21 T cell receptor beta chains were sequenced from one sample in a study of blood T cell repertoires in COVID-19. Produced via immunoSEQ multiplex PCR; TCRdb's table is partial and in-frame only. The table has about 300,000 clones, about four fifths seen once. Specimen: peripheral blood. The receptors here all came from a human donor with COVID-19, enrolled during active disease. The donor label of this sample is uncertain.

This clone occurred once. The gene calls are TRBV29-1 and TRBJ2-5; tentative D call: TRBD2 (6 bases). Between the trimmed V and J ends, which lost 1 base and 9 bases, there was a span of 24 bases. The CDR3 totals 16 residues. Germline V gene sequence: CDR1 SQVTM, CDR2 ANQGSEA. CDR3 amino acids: CSVEVGGEAPYGAQYF. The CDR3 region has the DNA TGCAGCGTTGAAGTAGGAGGGGAAGCTCCCTATGGTGCCCAGTACTTC.

CDR3 sequence: CASSLGGTDASGNTIYF. The CDR3 DNA reads as TGTGCCAGCAGCTTAGGTGGGACAGACGCCTCTGGAAACACCATATATTTT. This chain uses TRBV7-8 with TRBJ1-3, with 7 positions matching TRBD1. The trim removed 1 base at V and 0 bases at J, leaving 6 bases unmatched. Germline CDR1 SGHVS, CDR2 FQNEAQ. The CDR3 covers 17 residues. The variable domain in full, with the rest retrieved from reference TRBV7-8 and TRBJ1-3, is GAGVSQSPRYKVAKRGQDVALRCDPISGHVSLFWYQQALGQGPEFLTYFQNEAQLDKSGLPSDRFFAERPEGSVSTLKIQRTQQEDSAVYLCASSLGGTDASGNTIYFGEGSWLTVV.

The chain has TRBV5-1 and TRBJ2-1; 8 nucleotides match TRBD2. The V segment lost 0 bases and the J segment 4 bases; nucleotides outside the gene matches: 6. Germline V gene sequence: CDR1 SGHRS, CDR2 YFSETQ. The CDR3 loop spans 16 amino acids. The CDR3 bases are TGCGCCAGCAGCTTGGTGGCGGGAGGACTTTACAATGAGCAGTTCTTC. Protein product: CASSLVAGGLYNEQFF.

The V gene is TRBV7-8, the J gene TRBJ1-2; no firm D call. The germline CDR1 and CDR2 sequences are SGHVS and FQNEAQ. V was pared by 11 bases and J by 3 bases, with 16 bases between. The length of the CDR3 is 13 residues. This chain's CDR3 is CAVRLTPDYGYTF. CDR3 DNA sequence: TGTGCCGTCAGACTGACTCCAGACTATGGCTACACCTTC.

This CDR3 is CASSEVAGTIQYF. The DNA for the CDR3 is TGTGCCAGCAGTGAAGTCGCAGGAACCATTCAGTACTTC. The genes are TRBV6-4 and TRBJ2-4; D remains unclear. V gave up 3 bases and J gave up 9 bases, with 12 bases separating them. This CDR3 spans 13 amino acids. CDR1 is MRHNA, CDR2 SNTAGT, per germline.

The CDR3 protein is CASSQDPVGRGSYEQYF. Written as DNA, the CDR3 is TGTGCCAGCAGCCAAGACCCTGTCGGGAGGGGCTCCTACGAGCAGTACTTC. The chain recombines TRBV3-1 (or the pseudogene TRBV3-2) with TRBJ2-7, with 8 bases matching TRBD2. The germline CDR1 and CDR2 sequences are LGHDT and YNNKEL (reference sequence). The CDR3 has 17 residues. Germline trimming cut 0 bases from V and 0 bases from J; bases unmatched to any gene: 7.

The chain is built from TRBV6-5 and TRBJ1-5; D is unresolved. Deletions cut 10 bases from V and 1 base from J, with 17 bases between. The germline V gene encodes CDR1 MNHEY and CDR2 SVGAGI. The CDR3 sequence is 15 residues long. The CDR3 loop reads CATSTTDISNQPQHF. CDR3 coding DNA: TGTGCCACCTCCACGACCGACATAAGCAATCAGCCCCAGCATTTT.

The CDR3 loop reads CASSLGQAFYEQYF. The CDR3 region has the DNA TGTGCCAGCAGCTTAGGACAGGCTTTCTACGAGCAGTACTTC. The J gene is TRBJ2-7, the V gene TRBV7-2; possible D gene TRBD1, 6 bases. This CDR3 contains 14 residues. Germline loops: CDR1 SGHTA, CDR2 FQGNSA. V was clipped by 1 base and J by 3 bases, with 10 bases between them.

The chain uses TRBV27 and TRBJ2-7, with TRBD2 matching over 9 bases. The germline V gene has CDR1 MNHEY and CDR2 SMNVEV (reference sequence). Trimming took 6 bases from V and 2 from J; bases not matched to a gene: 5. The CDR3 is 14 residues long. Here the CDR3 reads CASSPQREAYEQYF. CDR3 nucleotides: TGTGCCAGCAGCCCCCAGCGGGAGGCCTACGAGCAGTACTTC.

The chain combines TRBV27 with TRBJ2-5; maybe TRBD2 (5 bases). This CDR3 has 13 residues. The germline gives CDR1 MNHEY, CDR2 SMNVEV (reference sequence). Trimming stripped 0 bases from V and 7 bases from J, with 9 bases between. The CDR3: CASSLSFEGTQYF. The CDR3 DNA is TGTGCCAGCAGTTTATCTTTTGAGGGGACCCAGTACTTC.

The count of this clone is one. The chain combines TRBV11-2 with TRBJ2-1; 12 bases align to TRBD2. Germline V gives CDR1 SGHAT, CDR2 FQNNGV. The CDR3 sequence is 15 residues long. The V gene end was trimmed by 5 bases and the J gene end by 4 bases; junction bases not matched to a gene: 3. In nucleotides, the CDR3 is TGTGCCAGCAGCGGACTAGCGGGGAAATACAATGAGCAGTTCTTC. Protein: CASSGLAGKYNEQFF.

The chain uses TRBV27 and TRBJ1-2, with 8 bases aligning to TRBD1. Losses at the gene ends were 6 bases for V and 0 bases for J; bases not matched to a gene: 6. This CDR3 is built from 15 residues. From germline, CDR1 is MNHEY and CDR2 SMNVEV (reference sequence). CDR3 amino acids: CASRSPGQANYGYTF. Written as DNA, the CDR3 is TGTGCCAGCAGGAGCCCGGGACAGGCTAACTATGGCTACACCTTC.

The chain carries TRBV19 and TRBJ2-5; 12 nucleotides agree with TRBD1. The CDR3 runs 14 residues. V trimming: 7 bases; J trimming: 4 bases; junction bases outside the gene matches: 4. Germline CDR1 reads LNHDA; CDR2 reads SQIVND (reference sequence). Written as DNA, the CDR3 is TGTGCCAGTAAGGGGGACAGGGGGCGAGAGACCCAGTACTTC. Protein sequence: CASKGDRGRETQYF.

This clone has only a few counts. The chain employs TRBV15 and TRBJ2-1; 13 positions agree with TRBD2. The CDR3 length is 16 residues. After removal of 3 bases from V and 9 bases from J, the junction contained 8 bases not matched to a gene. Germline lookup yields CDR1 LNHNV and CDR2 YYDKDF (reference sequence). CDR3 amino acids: CATSRSTGLAGFEQFF. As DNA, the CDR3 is TGTGCCACCAGCAGGTCCACGGGACTAGCGGGATTTGAGCAGTTCTTC.

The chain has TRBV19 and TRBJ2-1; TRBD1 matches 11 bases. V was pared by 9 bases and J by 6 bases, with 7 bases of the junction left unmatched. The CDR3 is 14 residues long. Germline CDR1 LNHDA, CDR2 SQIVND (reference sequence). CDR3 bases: TGTGCCAGCGACCGGACAGGGGGCATCAATGAGCAGTTCTTC. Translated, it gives CASDRTGGINEQFF. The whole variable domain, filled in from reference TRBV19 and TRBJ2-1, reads DGGITQSPKYLFRKEGQNVTLSCEQNLNHDAMYWYRQDPGQGLRLIYYSQIVNDFQKGDIAEGYSVSREKKESFPLTVTSAQKNPTAFYLCASDRTGGINEQFFGPGTRLTVL.

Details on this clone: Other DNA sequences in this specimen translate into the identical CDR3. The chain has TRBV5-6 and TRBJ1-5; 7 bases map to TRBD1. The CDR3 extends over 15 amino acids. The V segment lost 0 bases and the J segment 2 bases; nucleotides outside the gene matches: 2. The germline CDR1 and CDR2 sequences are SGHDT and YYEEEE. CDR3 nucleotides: TGTGCCAGCAGCTTGGGACAGGGCGGCAATCAGCCCCAGCATTTT. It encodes CASSLGQGGNQPQHF. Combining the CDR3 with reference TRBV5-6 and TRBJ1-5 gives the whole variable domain DAGVTQSPTHLIKTRGQQVTLRCSPKSGHDTVSWYQQALGQGPQFIFQYYEEEERQRGNFPDRFSGHQFPNYSSELNVNALLLGDSALYLCASSLGQGGNQPQHFGDGTRLSIL.

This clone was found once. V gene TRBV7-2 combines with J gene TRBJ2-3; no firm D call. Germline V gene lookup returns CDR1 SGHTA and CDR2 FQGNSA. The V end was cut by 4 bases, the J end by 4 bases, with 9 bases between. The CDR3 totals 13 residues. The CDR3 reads CASSSVRADTQYF. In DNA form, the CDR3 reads TGTGCCAGCAGCTCGGTTCGTGCAGATACGCAGTATTTT.

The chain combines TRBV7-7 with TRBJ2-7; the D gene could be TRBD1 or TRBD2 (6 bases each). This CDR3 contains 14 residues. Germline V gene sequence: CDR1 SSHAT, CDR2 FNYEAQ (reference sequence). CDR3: CASGQSEPLYEQYF. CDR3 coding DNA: TGTGCTAGCGGACAGTCCGAGCCTCTCTACGAGCAGTACTTC.

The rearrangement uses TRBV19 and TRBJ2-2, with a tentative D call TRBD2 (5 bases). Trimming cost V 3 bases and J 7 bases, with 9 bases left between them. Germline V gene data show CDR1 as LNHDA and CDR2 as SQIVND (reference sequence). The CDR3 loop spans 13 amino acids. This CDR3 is CASSISEGGELFF. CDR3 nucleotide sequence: TGTGCCAGTAGTATTAGTGAGGGCGGGGAGCTGTTTTTT. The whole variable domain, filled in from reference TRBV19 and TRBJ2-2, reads DGGITQSPKYLFRKEGQNVTLSCEQNLNHDAMYWYRQDPGQGLRLIYYSQIVNDFQKGDIAEGYSVSREKKESFPLTVTSAQKNPTAFYLCASSISEGGELFFGEGSRLTVL.

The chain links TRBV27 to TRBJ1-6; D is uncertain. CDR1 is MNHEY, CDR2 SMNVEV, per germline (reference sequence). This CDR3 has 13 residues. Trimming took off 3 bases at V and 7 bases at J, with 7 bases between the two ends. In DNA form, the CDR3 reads TGTGCCAGCAGTTTCTCGACAAATTCACCCCTCCACTTT. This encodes CASSFSTNSPLHF.

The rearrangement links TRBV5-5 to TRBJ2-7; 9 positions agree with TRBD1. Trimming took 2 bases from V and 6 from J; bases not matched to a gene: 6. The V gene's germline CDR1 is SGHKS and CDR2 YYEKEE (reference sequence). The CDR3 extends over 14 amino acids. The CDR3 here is CASSLGQGSGEQYF. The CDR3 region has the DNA TGTGCCAGCAGCTTAGGACAGGGGTCGGGCGAGCAGTACTTC.